A single sample gave rise to the 8 T cell receptor beta chains below, sequenced in a study of metastatic and nonmetastatic thyroid tumors. Using MiXCR, TCRdb reanalyzed the PCR reads. This table has under 50,000 clones, 18% appearing once. Thyroid surgery took place with no prior treatment in any patient. Sequences were obtained from tumor tissue. These receptors were obtained from a female donor with papillary thyroid cancer or a benign thyroid nodule (not recorded which). Some clones in this sample may be carry-over from other donors' samples.

This CDR3 reads CASRRNSSGVTEQYF. DNA of the CDR3: TGTGCCAGCAGGCGTAATTCTAGCGGGGTTACCGAGCAGTACTTC. The chain links TRBV6-1 to TRBJ2-7; TRBD2 aligns across 9 bases. Germline CDR1 is MNHNS and CDR2 is SASEGT. The CDR3 is made up of 15 amino acids. Germline trimming cut 6 bases from V and 6 bases from J; bases unmatched to any gene: 12.

This clone was recorded at least ten times. The rearrangement joins TRBV12-3 or TRBV12-4 to TRBJ2-1; D gene uncertain. The CDR3 runs to 15 residues. With 6 bases removed from V and 11 bases from J, the gap between germline ends came to 23 bases. CDR3 protein: CASSPTLRVWLQQFF. CDR3 nucleotide sequence: TGTGCCAGCAGCCCCACATTAAGGGTTTGGCTACAGCAGTTCTTC.

In this sample, this clone turned up many times. This chain links TRBV20-1 with TRBJ2-1; the match to TRBD1 covers 8 bases. CDR1 is DFQATT and CDR2 is SNEGSKA in the germline V gene (reference sequence). With V trimmed by 2 bases and J by 5 bases, 8 bases remained unmatched. This CDR3 is 15 amino acids long. The CDR3 coding sequence is TGCAGTGCTAGATTTGACTACAGGGGGAACAATGAGCAGTTCTTC. Translated, it gives CSARFDYRGNNEQFF.

This clone showed up just a few times. The junction and the germline gene differ at one end; a read error may be behind it. This chain joins TRBV13 and TRBJ2-7, with no clear D. The germline V gene encodes CDR1 PRHDT and CDR2 FYEKMQ (reference sequence). This CDR3 has 11 amino acids. The CDR3 DNA reads TGTGCCAGCAGCTTAGGACAAGGACCTATCTTC. Amino acids: CASSLGQGPIF.

V usage is TRBV11-2 and J usage is TRBJ1-1, with a weak D call TRBD1 (6 bases). The CDR3 is made up of 13 amino acids. CDR1 and CDR2 from the germline V gene are SGHAT and FQNNGV. V lost 3 bases to trimming and J lost 6 bases, with 11 bases between them. The chain's CDR3 is CASSLLQGSEAFF. DNA for the CDR3: TGTGCCAGCAGCTTGCTACAGGGTTCTGAAGCTTTCTTT.

With regard to this clone: It may be a read error: a sequence one base away is much more abundant. This chain joins TRBV4-3 and TRBJ2-7; possible D gene TRBD1, 6 bases. V lost 2 bases and J 3 bases, leaving 14 bases between the germline ends. The germline gives CDR1 LGHNA, CDR2 YSLEER. The CDR3 runs to 15 residues. The CDR3 sequence: CASSQRRDNYYEQYF. The CDR3 nucleotides are TGCGCCAGCAGCCAACGCCGGGACAACTACTACGAGCAGTACTTC.

The V gene is TRBV20-1, the J gene TRBJ2-1; D not resolved. With 2 bases removed from V and 6 bases from J, the gap between germline ends came to 17 bases. CDR1 and CDR2 from the germline V gene are DFQATT and SNEGSKA (reference sequence). This CDR3 contains 15 residues. CDR3 region: CSARLSGPASNEQFF. The CDR3 DNA is TGCAGTGCTAGATTGTCGGGTCCCGCTAGCAATGAGCAGTTCTTC.

This clone appeared many times. The rearrangement links TRBV18 to TRBJ2-3; D tentatively fits TRBD1 or TRBD2 (6 bases each). The germline CDR1 and CDR2 sequences are KGHSH and LQKENI. Trimming shortened V by 4 bases and J by 4 bases, and 15 bases separated the two germline ends. CDR3 size: 15 residues. CDR3 bases: TGTGCCAGCTCACGGGACTCAGGGGCGGCAGATACGCAGTATTTT. It codes for CASSRDSGAADTQYF.